Presented here are 23 T cell receptor beta chains from one specimen sequenced in a study of OX40 agonist ivuxolimab in advanced cancers. Repertoires were generated with immunoSEQ multiplex PCR, while TCRdb's copy carries only in-frame clones and drops some. The sample has some 130,000 clones; about 93% are singletons. The sequencing here drew on CD4+ or CD8+ T cells sorted from blood, taken in a trial of the OX40 agonist ivuxolimab. These receptors were taken from an adult with an advanced solid tumor such as melanoma, head and neck, liver or kidney cancer.

On this clone itself: Relative to the germline gene, one junction end is altered; a read error may explain this. The genes are TRBV5-4 and TRBJ1-2, with D uncertain. The CDR3 runs 15 residues. Germline CDR1 and CDR2: SGHNT and YYREEE (reference sequence). CDR3 protein: CASSQDGQRGYGYTF. CDR3 in DNA: TGCGCCAGCAGCCAAGACGGGCAGCGGGGCTATGGCTACACCTTC.

The chain links TRBV10-2 to TRBJ1-2; D call uncertain. CDR1 WSHSY and CDR2 SAAADI come from the germline V gene. There are 13 residues in the CDR3. V was cut by 8 bases and J by 8 bases, with 18 bases left in between. CDR3 bases: TGCGCCAGCTTCGACACGGGCATATACGGCTACACCTTC. This sequence encodes CASFDTGIYGYTF.

The V and J genes are TRBV15 and TRBJ1-2, with a possible D match to TRBD1 (5 bases). V was clipped by 5 bases and J by 5 bases, with 18 bases between them. Germline CDR1 is LNHNV and CDR2 is YYDKDF (reference sequence). The CDR3 loop spans 15 amino acids. The CDR3 is CATSQTRDSLYGYTF. CDR3 nucleotides: TGTGCCACCAGCCAGACCCGAGACAGTTTATATGGCTACACCTTC.

This clone was seen just once. The V gene is TRBV28, the J gene TRBJ1-5; D possibly corresponds to TRBD1 (6 bases). The CDR3 covers 19 residues. CDR1 is MDHEN, CDR2 SYDVKM, per germline. V was shortened by 1 base and J by 2 bases, with 21 bases between the two germline ends. The DNA of the CDR3 is TGTGCCAGCAGTTTATCCCCGGGTTGGGGGGCTAAAGGCAATCAGCCCCAGCATTTT. Translating it yields CASSLSPGWGAKGNQPQHF.

The chain combines TRBV28 with TRBJ1-3, with 9 nucleotides matching TRBD1. The CDR3 consists of 15 residues. Trimming at V came to 4 bases and at J to 2 bases, leaving 3 bases not matched to a gene. Germline values: CDR1 MDHEN, CDR2 SYDVKM. As DNA, the CDR3 is TGTGCCAGCAGTTCCGGGACAGGGACTGGAAACACCATATATTTT. Its translation: CASSSGTGTGNTIYF. Based on the CDR3 plus reference TRBV28 and TRBJ1-3, the full variable domain is DVKVTQSSRYLVKRTGEKVFLECVQDMDHENMFWYRQDPGLGLRLIYFSYDVKMKEKGDIPEGYSVSREKKERFSLILESASTNQTSMYLCASSSGTGTGNTIYFGEGSWLTVV.

V usage is TRBV5-1 and J usage is TRBJ2-3, with D perhaps matching TRBD1 (5 bases). The length of the CDR3 is 12 residues. The ends were cut back, 6 bases at V and 4 bases at J, with 9 bases in the middle. In germline, CDR1 is SGHRS, CDR2 YFSETQ. The CDR3 spells CASMDTADTQYF. The CDR3 coding sequence is TGCGCCAGCATGGACACGGCAGATACGCAGTATTTT.

The chain joins TRBV5-1 to TRBJ2-6, with 8 bases fitting TRBD1. CDR3 length: 19 residues. V lost 1 base, J lost 1 base, and 10 bases stayed unmatched. The germline gives CDR1 SGHRS, CDR2 YFSETQ. This chain's CDR3 is CASSLFTDRGVSGANVLTF. The CDR3 DNA is TGCGCCAGCAGCTTGTTTACCGACAGGGGTGTGTCTGGGGCCAACGTCCTGACTTTC.

The gene calls are TRBV10-1 and TRBJ2-4, with D possibly matching TRBD1 (5 bases). Germline V gene sequence: CDR1 WNHNN, CDR2 SYGVQD (reference sequence). The length of the CDR3 is 15 residues. Trimming removed 2 bases at V and 3 bases at J, with 11 bases between. CDR3 nucleotides: TGCGCCAGCAGTGAGGGAAGGGGCGGCAAAAACATTCAGTACTTC. This encodes CASSEGRGGKNIQYF.

This clone was picked up one time. This chain links TRBV5-1 with TRBJ2-3; D is unclear. This CDR3 spans 15 amino acids. V was shortened by 0 bases and J by 0 bases, with 8 bases between the two germline ends. CDR1 SGHRS and CDR2 YFSETQ come from the germline V gene. The CDR3 loop is CASSLEGSSTDTQYF. CDR3 coding DNA: TGCGCCAGCAGCTTGGAGGGCTCTAGCACAGATACGCAGTATTTT.

The chain carries TRBV19 and TRBJ2-5; TRBD1 is a possible D gene (5 bases). V lost 10 bases to trimming and J lost 5 bases, with 14 bases between them. Germline loops: CDR1 LNHDA, CDR2 SQIVND (reference sequence). The CDR3 totals 12 residues. The CDR3 nucleotides read TGTGCCACTCGACAGTCCGGGGAGACCCAGTACTTC. Translating it yields CATRQSGETQYF.

V is TRBV28 and J is TRBJ2-3; TRBD2 aligns across 12 bases. V lost 5 bases, J lost 2 bases, and 20 bases stayed unmatched. Germline assignment: CDR1 MDHEN and CDR2 SYDVKM. The CDR3 sequence is 21 residues long. CDR3 sequence reads: CASSPTTSGRLYLLFTDTQYF. The CDR3 region has the DNA TGTGCCAGCAGTCCCACGACTAGCGGGAGACTTTACCTCCTTTTCACAGATACGCAGTATTTT.

This clone was observed once. The chain couples TRBV7-2 to TRBJ2-7; the D is unclear. Deletions cut 4 bases from V and 9 bases from J, with 13 bases between. In germline, CDR1 is SGHTA, CDR2 FQGNSA. The CDR3 is 12 residues long. CDR3 region: CASSSPGPGQYF. The CDR3 DNA follows: TGTGCCAGCAGCTCACCCGGCCCGGGGCAGTACTTC.

The V gene is TRBV5-1, the J gene TRBJ2-2, with 10 bases matching TRBD2. V dropped 5 bases and J dropped 3; count of bases not matched to a gene: 7. The CDR3 length is 16 residues. Germline V gene lookup returns CDR1 SGHRS and CDR2 YFSETQ. The CDR3 here is CASSDPAGGDTGELFF. The CDR3 nucleotides are TGCGCCAGCAGTGATCCAGCGGGAGGGGACACCGGGGAGCTGTTTTTT.

This clone turned up a few times. The chain couples TRBV7-9 to TRBJ2-2; D might be TRBD1 (5 bases). The CDR3 loop spans 14 amino acids. V was trimmed by 5 bases and J by 1 base, leaving 8 bases between them. The germline V gene encodes CDR1 SEHNR and CDR2 FQNEAQ (reference sequence). CDR3 in amino acids: CASSLGQNTGELFF. Here the CDR3 DNA reads TGTGCCAGCAGCCTCGGACAGAACACCGGGGAGCTGTTTTTT. The whole variable domain, remainder taken from reference TRBV7-9 and TRBJ2-2, is DTGVSQNPRHKITKRGQNVTFRCDPISEHNRLYWYRQTLGQGPEFLTYFQNEAQLEKSRLLSDRFSAERPKGSFSTLEIQRTEQGDSAMYLCASSLGQNTGELFFGEGSRLTVL.

V and J are TRBV2 and TRBJ2-7, with 10 bases that match TRBD2. The CDR3 consists of 14 residues. Trimming at V came to 6 bases and at J to 2 bases, leaving 4 bases not matched to a gene. CDR1 and CDR2 from the germline V gene are SNHLY and FYNNEI. The CDR3 reads CASRNSGRTYEQYF. CDR3 nucleotides: TGTGCCAGCAGGAATAGCGGGAGGACCTACGAGCAGTACTTC.

The chain uses TRBV6-5 and TRBJ1-4, with 9 bases matching TRBD1. CDR1 is MNHEY, CDR2 SVGAGI, per germline. The CDR3 is 15 residues long. V was clipped by 4 bases and J by 7 bases; unmatched bases: 7. In nucleotides, the CDR3 is TGTGCCAGCAGTTGGACGACAGGGGGATCTGAAAAACTGTTTTTT. Translation gives CASSWTTGGSEKLFF.

The rearrangement uses TRBV7-8 and TRBJ1-1; possibly TRBD1 for D (6 bases). The CDR3 contains 15 residues. Trimming pared 5 bases from V and 2 bases from J, leaving 15 bases between. Germline V CDR1 and CDR2: SGHVS, FQNEAQ. CDR3: CASSPQTGTNTEAFF. The CDR3 coding sequence is TGTGCCAGCAGCCCACAGACAGGAACAAACACTGAAGCTTTCTTT.

This chain joins TRBV7-2 and TRBJ2-3, with D tentatively TRBD1 (6 bases). The CDR3 runs to 15 residues. CDR1 is SGHTA, CDR2 FQGNSA, per germline. V was trimmed by 1 base and J by 5 bases, leaving 13 bases between them. The CDR3 is CASSLGPGAGDTQYF. The CDR3 region has the DNA TGTGCCAGCAGCTTAGGACCAGGGGCCGGAGATACGCAGTATTTT.

V and J are TRBV7-6 and TRBJ1-1; TRBD1 might be the D (6 bases). Trimming left V 3 bases short and J 5 bases short, with 10 bases between. Germline CDR1 is SGHVS and CDR2 is FNYEAQ. This CDR3 region has 13 residues. CDR3 sequence reads: CASSLGGRTEAFF. For the CDR3, the DNA is TGTGCCAGCAGCTTGGGGGGGCGGACTGAAGCTTTCTTT.

The chain combines TRBV7-2 with TRBJ1-3; D gene uncertain. The germline V gene has CDR1 SGHTA and CDR2 FQGNSA. V lost 4 bases and J lost 6, with 13 bases in between. CDR3 size: 14 residues. The CDR3 spells CASSSPTNQNTIYF. CDR3 nucleotides: TGTGCCAGCAGCTCCCCAACAAATCAAAACACCATATATTTT.

A word on this clone: This sample also contains other DNA sequences that code for the same CDR3. V usage is TRBV7-9 and J usage is TRBJ1-5, with TRBD1 as a possible D gene (5 bases). The ends were cut back, 5 bases at V and 3 bases at J, with 14 bases in the middle. CDR3 length equals 15 residues. Germline values: CDR1 SEHNR, CDR2 FQNEAQ (reference sequence). The CDR3 loop is CASSLGAGVNQPQHF. In DNA form, the CDR3 reads TGTGCCAGCAGCCTAGGGGCGGGGGTCAATCAGCCCCAGCATTTT.

In regard to this clone: The same CDR3 is also encoded by other DNA sequences in this sample. The chain carries TRBV11-2 and TRBJ1-6; D not resolved. Trimming cost V 1 base and J 0 bases, with 10 bases left between them. CDR1 is SGHAT, CDR2 FQNNGV, per germline. This CDR3 region has 17 residues. The CDR3 region is CASSLALGSSYNSPLHF. CDR3 DNA sequence: TGTGCCAGCAGCTTAGCTTTGGGGAGCTCCTATAATTCACCCCTCCACTTT.

A remark on this clone: An end of the junction does not agree with germline; a read error may underlie this. The genes are TRBV6-5 and TRBJ1-4, with D hard to call. The CDR3 extends over 14 amino acids. The V gene's germline CDR1 is MNHEY and CDR2 SVGAGI. Here the CDR3 DNA reads TGTGCCAGCAGCTCTCAGAGCCCTAAGGAAAAACTGTTTTTT. Amino acids: CASSSQSPKEKLFF.